This TCR beta chain derives from a study of blood T cell repertoires in COVID-19. Study details: Acute-phase and convalescent COVID-19 samples originated in the United States, Italy and Spain. Nucleic acid was either cDNA or gDNA, and it came from T cells, B-cell-depleted T cells, or PBMCs.

Authors' processing steps: For nucleated cells, counts were estimated from reference gene primer amplification. Repertoires were generated with immunoSEQ multiplex PCR, while TCRdb's copy carries only in-frame clones and drops some. For V, J and clone size, that table is used; D and trimming come from the DNA. The sample gives 80,000 to 85,000 clones, around nine tenths of which show up once; 4.8% is in the top ten. V gave up 0 bases and J gave up 9 bases, with 13 bases separating them. The germline gives CDR1 SGHNT, CDR2 YYREEE (reference sequence). The CDR3 contains 15 residues. The TCR originated in a woman of 80 years or more with acute or convalescent COVID-19. J is TRBJ1-6 and V is TRBV5-4, with D possibly being TRBD1 (6 bases). Sequencing was carried out using peripheral blood. The CDR3 region is CASSLDRVDTSPLHF. CDR3 DNA sequence: TGTGCCAGCAGCTTGGACAGGGTCGATACTTCACCCCTCCACTTT.